There are many counts of the clone carrying this T cell receptor (beta chain). No antigen is known for it. From germline, CDR1 is KGHSH and CDR2 LQKENI. The CDR3 has 12 residues. Trimming stripped 5 bases from V and 8 bases from J, with 12 bases between. TCRdb's copy holds only in-frame clones and misses some; the assay was immunoSEQ multiplex PCR. This table holds over 45,000 clones with no singletons; the top ten claim roughly 2.4%. This entry belongs to a study of T cells after posttransplantation cyclophosphamide. Study-wide findings and caveats: Later blood repertoires were often dominated by clones from the donor CD8+ memory compartment.

This TCR was sampled from a man in his forties or fifties in good health, CMV-negative, and a related stem cell transplant donor. The chain couples TRBV18 to TRBJ1-2; a weak D match, TRBD1 (6 bases). Sequencing was done on a sample of PBMCs. The CDR3 here is CASSGPGEGYTF. The CDR3 bases are TGTGCCAGCTCAGGCCCAGGGGAAGGCTACACCTTC.